This TCR beta chain stems from a study of molecular identifiers for immune sequencing clone quantification. Study details: Replicate RNA from 20,000 or 100,000 naive CD8 T cells formed five aliquots; four were sequenced.

Comment on this clonotype: A much larger clone differs by one base, so this may be a read error.

The CDR3 is 12 residues long. With 10%, 30% or 50% of RNA, about 20,000 to 1,100,000 naive CD8 T cells were sequenced. Sorting selected naive CD8 T cells with a CD8+CD4-CCR7+CD45RA+ phenotype. TCRdb passed the PCR reads through MiXCR, listing each CDR3 protein once. The data show about half a million distinct CDR3 sequences, with under 30% seen just once and about 0.75% held by the top ten. Sequenced sample: naive CD8+ T cells from blood, with Jurkat cell RNA spiked in. Subset described: FACS-sorted CD8+CD4-CCR7+CD45RA+ naive T cells. The chain has TRBV12-3 or TRBV12-4 and TRBJ2-3; D gene uncertain. The TCR sequence derives from a human donor in good health. Some libraries in this study had Jurkat cell RNA spiked in. CDR3 in amino acids: CASGLEPDTQYF. The CDR3 coding sequence is TGTGCCAGCGGTTTGGAACCAGATACGCAGTATTTT.